One sample yielded the 15 T cell receptor beta chains listed below, sequenced in a study of blood T cell repertoires in COVID-19. Profiling relied on immunoSEQ multiplex PCR, and the TCRdb table lists in-frame clones only, not all of them. Of about 220,000 clones listed, roughly four fifths are singletons. The sample taken for sequencing was PBMCs or T cells enriched from blood (not recorded which). The receptors shown here come from a woman aged 60-75 years who had recovered from COVID-19.

The chain has TRBV4-2 and TRBJ1-4; 7 bases map to TRBD1. CDR1 LGHNA and CDR2 YNFKEQ come from the germline V gene. This CDR3 has 17 residues. The V and J ends lost 3 bases and 5 bases, in that order; junction bases with no gene match: 12. CDR3 sequence: CASSQTTPGQKNEKLFF. The CDR3 bases are TGTGCCAGCAGCCAGACCACTCCGGGACAGAAGAATGAAAAACTGTTTTTT.

V gene TRBV7-9 combines with J gene TRBJ1-2; D is perhaps TRBD1 (5 bases). V lost 1 base, J lost 1 base, and 10 bases lay in between. Per the germline V gene, CDR1 is SEHNR and CDR2 is FQNEAQ (reference sequence). The length of the CDR3 is 15 residues. The CDR3 bases are TGTGCCAGCAGCTTAGGAGGGACTGGTAACTATGGCTACACCTTC. It is translated as CASSLGGTGNYGYTF.

The rearrangement uses TRBV19 and TRBJ1-5, with 9 bases lining up with TRBD1. CDR1 and CDR2 from the germline V gene are LNHDA and SQIVND (reference sequence). Trimming at V came to 4 bases and at J to 5 bases, leaving 6 bases not matched to a gene. CDR3 length: 15 amino acids. The CDR3 loop reads CASSRTGGDDQPQHF. In DNA form, the CDR3 reads TGTGCCAGTAGTAGAACAGGGGGCGATGATCAGCCCCAGCATTTT.

This clone appeared a single time. The chain couples TRBV3-1 (or the pseudogene TRBV3-2) to TRBJ1-3, with 8 positions matching TRBD1. This CDR3 spans 15 amino acids. Germline CDR1 and CDR2: LGHDT and YNNKEL (reference sequence). The J segment lost 4 bases and the V segment lost 1 base, leaving 3 bases of the junction unmatched. CDR3 sequence: CASSQGTGNGNTIYF. In DNA form, the CDR3 reads TGTGCCAGCAGCCAAGGGACAGGGAACGGAAACACCATATATTTT.

This chain uses TRBV6-6 with TRBJ1-2, with TRBD1 identical over 7 bases. Unmatched junction bases numbered 11, after V lost 5 bases and J lost 5 bases. Germline lookup yields CDR1 MNHNY and CDR2 SVGAGI (reference sequence). The CDR3 covers 15 residues. CDR3 nucleotides: TGTGCCAGCAGTCCTAGGACAGGCGTAGGTTATGGCTACACCTTC. Its protein is CASSPRTGVGYGYTF.

The chain is built from TRBV7-7 and TRBJ2-3; 8 bases map to TRBD2. V lost 4 bases and J lost 10; bases outside the gene matches: 16. Per germline, CDR1 SSHAT and CDR2 FNYEAQ (reference sequence). The CDR3 sequence is 16 residues long. The CDR3 loop is CASSSSRAGGPGPQYF. The DNA for the CDR3 is TGTGCCAGCAGCTCCTCTCGCGCGGGGGGTCCGGGCCCGCAGTATTTT. The full variable domain, its missing parts supplied by reference TRBV7-7 and TRBJ2-3, is GAGVSQSPRYKVTKRGQDVTLRCDPISSHATLYWYQQALGQGPEFLTYFNYEAQPDKSGLPSDRFSAERPEGSISTLTIQRTEQRDSAMYRCASSSSRAGGPGPQYFGPGTRLTVL.

The chain carries TRBV30 and TRBJ1-1, with D tentatively TRBD1 (5 bases). Between the trimmed V and J ends, which lost 3 bases and 5 bases, there was a span of 16 bases. Per germline, CDR1 GTSNPN and CDR2 SVGIG (reference sequence). The CDR3 length is 14 residues. The chain's CDR3 is CAWRRGPSSTEAFF. CDR3 DNA: TGTGCCTGGAGAAGGGGCCCCTCTTCGACTGAAGCTTTCTTT. Complete variable domain (other parts from reference TRBV30 and TRBJ1-1): SQTIHQWPATLVQPVGSPLSLECTVEGTSNPNLYWYRQAAGRGLQLLFYSVGIGQISSEVPQNLSASRPQDRQFILSSKKLLLSDSGFYLCAWRRGPSSTEAFFGQGTRLTVV.

The gene calls are TRBV6-4 and TRBJ1-5; 9 nucleotides line up with TRBD1. Trimming removed 5 bases from V and 9 bases from J; junction bases left unmatched: 14. Germline V CDR1 and CDR2: MRHNA, SNTAGT. CDR3 length: 16 amino acids. In DNA, the CDR3 is TGTGCCAGCAGTCCACTACTCCCAGGGACAGGGTTGCCCCAGCATTTT. Amino acids: CASSPLLPGTGLPQHF.

This clone was seen a single time. Different DNA sequences within this sample yield the same CDR3. This chain connects TRBV5-1 to TRBJ1-1; D ambiguous. This CDR3 region has 13 residues. Germline V gene data show CDR1 as SGHRS and CDR2 as YFSETQ. Deletions cut 4 bases from V and 2 bases from J, with 9 bases between. This chain's CDR3 is CASSAGGNTEAFF. In nucleotides, the CDR3 is TGCGCCAGCAGCGCGGGAGGAAACACTGAAGCTTTCTTT.

This clone was found once. V gene TRBV6-5 combines with J gene TRBJ2-2, with D maybe TRBD1 (5 bases). Between the trimmed V and J ends, which lost 0 bases and 9 bases, there was a span of 11 bases. The CDR3 extends over 14 amino acids. Germline CDR1 MNHEY, CDR2 SVGAGI. CDR3 protein: CASSYSQGARELFF. The CDR3 nucleotides are TGTGCCAGCAGTTACTCTCAGGGCGCCAGGGAGCTGTTTTTT.

The chain has TRBV12-3 or TRBV12-4 and TRBJ2-7; TRBD1 agrees at 7 bases. V was clipped by 6 bases and J by 11 bases; unmatched bases: 13. The CDR3 runs 13 residues. The CDR3 sequence: CASSRARDSAKYF. CDR3 in DNA: TGTGCCAGCAGCCGTGCCAGGGACAGCGCAAAGTACTTC.

This clone was detected a few times. The chain uses TRBV6-1 and TRBJ1-5; D gene unclear. The CDR3 contains 13 residues. Germline-derived CDR1 and CDR2 are MNHNS and SASEGT. Trimming removed 6 bases from V and 5 bases from J, with 11 bases in between. For the CDR3, the DNA is TGTGCCAGCAGCTTCGATGGCTATCAGCCCCAGCATTTT. Translating gives CASSFDGYQPQHF.

The V and J genes are TRBV7-3 and TRBJ2-1; a possible D gene is TRBD2 (6 bases). The V and J ends lost 5 bases and 1 base respectively, with 18 bases between them. This CDR3 region has 17 residues. CDR1 and CDR2 from the germline V gene are SGHTA and FQGTGA. The CDR3 is CASSPPTRGLSYNEQFF. CDR3 bases: TGTGCCAGCAGCCCACCGACTAGGGGCCTTTCCTACAATGAGCAGTTCTTC.

This clone was found once. The gene calls are TRBV29-1 and TRBJ1-2; perhaps TRBD1 as D (5 bases). Germline lookup yields CDR1 SQVTM and CDR2 ANQGSEA. This CDR3 has 15 amino acids. The V end lost 0 bases, the J end lost 2 bases, and 13 bases lay between the germline ends. CDR3 protein: CSVEDLGAWNYGYTF. For the CDR3, the DNA is TGCAGCGTTGAAGATCTTGGGGCGTGGAACTATGGCTACACCTTC.

The V gene is TRBV9, the J gene TRBJ2-1; unclear D gene. This CDR3 has 12 residues. CDR1 is SGDLS and CDR2 is YYNGEE in the germline V gene. The V end was cut by 1 base, the J end by 7 bases, with 6 bases between. In DNA form, the CDR3 reads TGTGCCAGCAGCGTATCTCTGAATGAGCAGTTCTTC. Its translation is CASSVSLNEQFF.